This TCR beta chain came from a study of shared clonotypes between healthy human individuals. This clone has only a few counts. Its matching antigen is unknown. Study findings and constraints: Investigators collected only blood, and repertoires in tissues likely differ. Against clonotypes common to all four donors, non-shared ones had lower generation probabilities.

This CDR3 region has 15 residues. Trimming removed 0 bases at V and 4 bases at J, with 13 bases between. In germline, CDR1 is SGDLS, CDR2 YYNGEE. This table comes from immunoSEQ multiplex PCR, and its TCRdb copy is limited to in-frame clones, with some not included. The profile shows 2,500,000 or so clones, roughly nine tenths of them singletons. This TCR came from a man aged 18 to 35 in good health. The chain recombines TRBV9 with TRBJ1-1; weak D call: TRBD1 (6 bases). The sequenced material came from naive CD4+ T cells sorted from blood. Subset reported: CD45RA+ positively selected. Here the CDR3 DNA reads TGTGCCAGCAGCGTAGGGGTCGACAGGTTCACTGAAGCTTTCTTT. Translation gives CASSVGVDRFTEAFF.